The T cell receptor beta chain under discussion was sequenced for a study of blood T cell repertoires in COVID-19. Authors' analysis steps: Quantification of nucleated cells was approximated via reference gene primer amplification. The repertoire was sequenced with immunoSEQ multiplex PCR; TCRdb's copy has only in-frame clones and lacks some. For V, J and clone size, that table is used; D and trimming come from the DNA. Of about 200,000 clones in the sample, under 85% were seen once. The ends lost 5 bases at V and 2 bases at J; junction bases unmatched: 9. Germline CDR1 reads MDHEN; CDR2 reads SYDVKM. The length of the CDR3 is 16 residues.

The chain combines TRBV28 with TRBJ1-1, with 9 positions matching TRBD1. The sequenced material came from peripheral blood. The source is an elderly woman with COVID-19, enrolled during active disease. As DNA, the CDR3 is TGTGCCAGCAGTATGGGGTACAGGGGGCGTAACACTGAAGCTTTCTTT. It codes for CASSMGYRGRNTEAFF.